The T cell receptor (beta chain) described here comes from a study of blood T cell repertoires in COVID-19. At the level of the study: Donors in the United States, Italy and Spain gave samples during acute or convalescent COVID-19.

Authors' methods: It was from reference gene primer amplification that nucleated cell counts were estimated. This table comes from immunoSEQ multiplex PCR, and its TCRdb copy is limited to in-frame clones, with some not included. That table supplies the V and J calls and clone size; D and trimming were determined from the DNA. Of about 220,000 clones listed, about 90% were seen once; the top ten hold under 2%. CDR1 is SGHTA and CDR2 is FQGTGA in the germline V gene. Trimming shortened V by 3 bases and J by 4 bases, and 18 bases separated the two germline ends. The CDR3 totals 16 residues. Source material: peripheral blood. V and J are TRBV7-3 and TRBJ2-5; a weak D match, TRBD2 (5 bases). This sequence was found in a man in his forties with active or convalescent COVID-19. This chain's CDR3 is CASSLYGSGLGETQYF. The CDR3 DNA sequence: TGTGCCAGCAGCTTGTACGGAAGCGGCCTAGGAGAGACCCAGTACTTC.